These 3 T cell receptor beta chains were all obtained from the same sample, sequenced in a study of T-cell memory formation after mild COVID-19. MiXCR was run by TCRdb on the 5' RACE reads, yielding one entry per CDR3 protein. The sample has hundreds of thousands of distinct CDR3 sequences, 20% to 25% seen once. Sample: PBMCs or a T cell subset sorted from them (not recorded which). These receptors came from an adult woman who had mild COVID-19 (a few samples of this study predate the infection). Cell type and time point are not known.

The chain is built from TRBV20-1 and TRBJ2-2; 8 bases fit TRBD2. With 2 bases clipped from V and 5 bases from J, the junction kept 10 bases outside the gene matches. Germline CDR1 DFQATT, CDR2 SNEGSKA (reference sequence). This CDR3 is 16 amino acids long. The CDR3 DNA is TGCAGTGCTAGAATAAGCGGGAGACGGGGGACCGGGGAGCTGTTTTTT. This sequence encodes CSARISGRRGTGELFF.

The chain employs TRBV7-8 and TRBJ2-7; D is possibly TRBD2 (7 bases). V was shortened by 7 bases and J by 7 bases, with 17 bases between the two germline ends. Germline lookup yields CDR1 SGHVS and CDR2 FQNEAQ. The CDR3 is made up of 13 amino acids. The CDR3 bases are TGTGCCAGCAATCTCGCGGGGGCGGGGGAGCAGTACTTC. This codes for CASNLAGAGEQYF.

This chain's CDR3 is CASSLGLGGYTF. In nucleotides, the CDR3 is TGTGCCAGCAGTTTGGGGTTGGGTGGCTACACCTTC. The chain carries TRBV12-3 or TRBV12-4 and TRBJ1-2; D gene uncertain. V dropped 3 bases and J dropped 7 bases, with 9 bases sitting between them. The CDR3 runs to 12 residues.